Below, 25 T cell receptor beta chains from the same sample are listed, as sequenced in a study of blood T cell repertoires in COVID-19. This table comes from immunoSEQ multiplex PCR, and its TCRdb copy is limited to in-frame clones, with some not included. The sample contains approximately 270,000 clones, 87% of which appear only once. Input material: peripheral blood. These receptors all stem from a man aged 18 to 35 with active or convalescent COVID-19.

This clone occurred a few times. The CDR3 region is CASSSQGTRDGYTF. The CDR3 bases are TGTGCCAGCAGCTCCCAGGGAACCAGGGATGGCTACACCTTC. The chain recombines TRBV7-2 with TRBJ1-2; a possible D gene is TRBD1 (5 bases). V dropped 4 bases and J dropped 6 bases, with 15 bases sitting between them. Per the germline V gene, CDR1 is SGHTA and CDR2 is FQGNSA. The length of the CDR3 is 14 residues.

This sequence joins TRBV3-1 (or the pseudogene TRBV3-2) and TRBJ1-5, with D perhaps TRBD1 (6 bases). With 2 bases removed from V and 7 bases from J, the gap between germline ends came to 18 bases. Germline CDR1 reads LGHDT; CDR2 reads YNNKEL (reference sequence). This CDR3 has 16 amino acids. This CDR3 reads CASSQQTGARAQPQHF. Written as DNA, the CDR3 is TGTGCCAGCAGCCAACAGACAGGCGCCCGGGCCCAGCCCCAGCATTTT.

This clone came up once. CDR3 sequence (DNA): TGTGCCAGCAGCGTGACCGGGACAGGGGCCCACAATGAGCAGTTCTTC. The encoded protein is CASSVTGTGAHNEQFF. V is TRBV9 and J is TRBJ2-1; the match to TRBD1 covers 10 bases. This CDR3 is 16 amino acids long. V dropped 2 bases and J dropped 5; count of bases not matched to a gene: 7. Germline CDR1 and CDR2: SGDLS and YYNGEE. The whole variable domain, filled in from reference TRBV9 and TRBJ2-1, reads DSGVTQTPKHLITATGQRVTLRCSPRSGDLSVYWYQQSLDQGLQFLIQYYNGEERAKGNILERFSAQQFPDLHSELNLSSLELGDSALYFCASSVTGTGAHNEQFFGPGTRLTVL.

The chain is built from TRBV27 and TRBJ2-2; 7 bases line up with TRBD1. The CDR3 totals 15 residues. CDR1 is MNHEY, CDR2 SMNVEV, per germline (reference sequence). Trimming removed 2 bases from V and 3 bases from J; junction bases left unmatched: 3. CDR3: CASSLGTDDTGELFF. The DNA for the CDR3 is TGTGCCAGCAGTTTAGGGACAGATGACACCGGGGAGCTGTTTTTT.

This clone was recorded only once. This chain links TRBV9 with TRBJ1-1; perhaps TRBD1 as D (5 bases). Trimming left V 4 bases short and J 4 bases short, with 14 bases between. From germline, CDR1 is SGDLS and CDR2 YYNGEE. This CDR3 contains 14 residues. The CDR3 region has the DNA TGTGCCAGCAGCCGGGGGGTGTTGGGCACTGAAGCTTTCTTT. This codes for CASSRGVLGTEAFF.

The CDR3 reads CASSYSSNQPQHF. CDR3 nucleotide sequence: TGTGCCAGCAGTTACAGTAGCAATCAGCCCCAGCATTTT. The J gene is TRBJ1-5, the V gene TRBV12-3 or TRBV12-4; D is unresolved. This CDR3 is 13 amino acids long. Trimming stripped 4 bases from V and 0 bases from J, with 4 bases between.

CDR3 DNA sequence: TGTGCCAGCAGCGTTCCGATAACAGGAGGGTATTCTGAAGCTTTCTTT. Translating it yields CASSVPITGGYSEAFF. The rearrangement links TRBV9 to TRBJ1-1; a possible D gene is TRBD1 (5 bases). Trimming left V 2 bases short and J 6 bases short, with 20 bases between. This CDR3 spans 16 amino acids. The germline gives CDR1 SGDLS, CDR2 YYNGEE.

V is TRBV6-5 and J is TRBJ1-6, with D unclear. Germline V CDR1 and CDR2: MNHEY, SVGAGI. The CDR3 sequence is 16 residues long. Trimming pared 0 bases from V and 5 bases from J, leaving 11 bases between. The CDR3 bases are TGTGCCAGCAGTTACTCGGGAGCCGGCGATAATTCACCCCTCCACTTT. This encodes CASSYSGAGDNSPLHF.

The chain recombines TRBV9 with TRBJ2-2, with 9 bases matching TRBD1. The CDR3 spans 16 residues. J gave up 6 bases and V 2 bases, and 8 bases lay outside the gene matches. The germline V gene has CDR1 SGDLS and CDR2 YYNGEE. This chain's CDR3 is CASSVLGQGKPGELFF. The CDR3 DNA reads as TGTGCCAGCAGCGTTCTTGGACAGGGGAAACCCGGGGAGCTGTTTTTT.

The gene calls are TRBV10-3 and TRBJ1-1; D uncertain. The germline V and J ends were trimmed by 4 bases and 7 bases, with 10 bases remaining between them. CDR1 and CDR2 (germline): ENHRY, SYGVKD. The CDR3 runs 12 residues. CDR3 in amino acids: CAISGSGDEAFF. The CDR3 DNA reads as TGTGCCATCAGTGGATCGGGAGATGAAGCTTTCTTT.

This chain links TRBV11-2 with TRBJ2-3; possibly TRBD1 for D (6 bases). CDR1 is SGHAT, CDR2 FQNNGV, per germline. The V gene lost 1 base and the J gene lost 9 bases, with 17 bases spanning the gap. CDR3 length: 15 residues. CDR3 loop: CASSLVGAGSVTQYF. The CDR3 coding sequence is TGTGCCAGCAGCTTAGTGGGGGCCGGCTCAGTCACGCAGTATTTT.

J is TRBJ1-1 and V is TRBV7-2; no firm D call. This CDR3 region has 12 residues. The V gene's germline CDR1 is SGHTA and CDR2 FQGNSA. V lost 7 bases and J 4 bases, leaving 10 bases between the germline ends. The CDR3 loop reads CASTTEGTEAFF. The DNA of the CDR3 is TGTGCCAGCACCACTGAGGGCACTGAAGCTTTCTTT.

V is TRBV2 and J is TRBJ2-3, with 9 bases identical to TRBD2. The CDR3 length is 15 residues. CDR1 and CDR2 from the germline V gene are SNHLY and FYNNEI. The junction had 5 bases not matched to a gene; V was cut back by 2 bases and J by 5 bases. CDR3 region: CASSERLAGRDTQYF. The CDR3 DNA reads as TGTGCCAGCAGTGAAAGGCTAGCGGGGAGAGATACGCAGTATTTT.

The chain links TRBV2 to TRBJ1-5, with 7 bases that match TRBD1. V shed 2 bases and J 7 bases; nucleotides not matched to a gene: 5. The CDR3 spans 14 residues. CDR1 and CDR2 from the germline V gene are SNHLY and FYNNEI. Here the CDR3 reads CASSESDRAQPQHF. CDR3 in DNA: TGTGCCAGCAGTGAAAGTGACAGGGCCCAGCCCCAGCATTTT.

The chain employs TRBV16 and TRBJ2-7; TRBD2 is a possible D gene (6 bases). CDR1 is KGHSY, CDR2 FQNENV, per germline. Trimming removed 0 bases from V and 7 bases from J, with 13 bases in between. There are 14 residues in the CDR3. CDR3 protein: CASSQSLGSLEQYF. CDR3 in DNA: TGTGCCAGCAGCCAATCGCTCGGGAGTTTAGAGCAGTACTTC.

The rearrangement uses TRBV12-3 or TRBV12-4 and TRBJ1-1, with 7 nucleotides matching TRBD1. The CDR3 length is 13 residues. V shed 5 bases and J 9 bases; nucleotides not matched to a gene: 9. The CDR3 bases are TGTGCCAGCAGTCGGCCACAGGGGAAGAAAGCTTTCTTT. Its translation is CASSRPQGKKAFF.

This chain connects TRBV21-1 to TRBJ1-5. TRBV21-1 is given as a pseudogene. The CDR3 runs to 15 residues. CDR3 amino acids: CASSKRRIGNQPQHF. CDR3 nucleotides: TGTGCCAGCAGCAAGAGGAGGATAGGCAATCAGCCCCAGCATTTT.

This chain links TRBV15 with TRBJ1-2, with 8 bases fitting TRBD1. V dropped 2 bases and J dropped 14; count of bases not matched to a gene: 13. Germline CDR1 LNHNV, CDR2 YYDKDF (reference sequence). CDR3 length: 14 residues. The CDR3 DNA reads as TGTGCCACCAGCAGATCCTCCCAACAGGGGGACGAGACCTTC. Translation: CATSRSSQQGDETF.

The chain combines TRBV5-1 with TRBJ2-3; 9 nucleotides match TRBD2. Per germline, CDR1 SGHRS and CDR2 YFSETQ. With V trimmed by 4 bases and J by 0 bases, 6 bases remained unmatched. The CDR3 spans 16 residues. CDR3 sequence (DNA): TGCGCCAGCAGCCTGCGGGGGGGTTCGAGCACAGATACGCAGTATTTT. Translated: CASSLRGGSSTDTQYF.

The V gene is TRBV7-9, the J gene TRBJ2-3; 10 nucleotides line up with TRBD2. CDR1 SEHNR and CDR2 FQNEAQ come from the germline V gene (reference sequence). The CDR3 sequence is 16 residues long. The V segment lost 4 bases and the J segment 4 bases; nucleotides outside the gene matches: 8. DNA for the CDR3: TGTGCCAGCAGCTGGACACTAGCGGGGAGGTCAGATACGCAGTATTTT. As protein: CASSWTLAGRSDTQYF.

The chain is built from TRBV25-1 and TRBJ2-1, with TRBD2 identical over 10 bases. CDR1 and CDR2 from the germline V gene are MGHDK and SYGVNS. The CDR3 is 15 amino acids. V trimming: 6 bases; J trimming: 8 bases; junction bases outside the gene matches: 10. The CDR3 DNA reads as TGTGCCAGCAGCCCCAGCGGGAGGGTTCCCTATGAGCAGTTCTTC. It encodes CASSPSGRVPYEQFF.

This chain links TRBV7-6 with TRBJ1-6; 7 bases line up with TRBD1. V shed 4 bases and J 7 bases; nucleotides not matched to a gene: 4. This CDR3 is 14 amino acids long. Germline V gene data show CDR1 as SGHVS and CDR2 as FNYEAQ. CDR3: CASSSTGYNSPLHF. The CDR3 bases are TGTGCCAGCAGCTCGACAGGGTACAATTCACCCCTCCACTTT.

This chain joins TRBV20-1 and TRBJ2-7; 8 nucleotides match TRBD2. With 3 bases clipped from V and 5 bases from J, the junction kept 6 bases outside the gene matches. The CDR3 covers 13 residues. Germline V CDR1 and CDR2: DFQATT, SNEGSKA (reference sequence). The CDR3 DNA reads TGCAGTGCTAGTGGGCTAGCGGGCAACGAGCAGTACTTC. Its translation: CSASGLAGNEQYF.

The V gene is TRBV4-1, the J gene TRBJ2-1; TRBD2 agrees at 8 bases. The germline V gene encodes CDR1 MGHRA and CDR2 YSYEKL. The CDR3 contains 17 residues. The V and J ends lost 4 bases and 3 bases, in that order; junction bases with no gene match: 11. The CDR3 sequence is CASSLHPAGRGYNEQFF. CDR3 sequence (DNA): TGCGCCAGCAGCCTCCACCCCGCCGGGAGGGGCTACAATGAGCAGTTCTTC.

The chain couples TRBV4-3 to TRBJ1-5, with D perhaps matching TRBD1 (6 bases). Trimming stripped 3 bases from V and 6 bases from J, with 9 bases between. The germline V gene encodes CDR1 LGHNA and CDR2 YSLEER. This CDR3 has 13 residues. The CDR3 reads CASSHNRAQPQHF. CDR3 bases: TGCGCCAGCAGCCATAACAGGGCTCAGCCCCAGCATTTT.